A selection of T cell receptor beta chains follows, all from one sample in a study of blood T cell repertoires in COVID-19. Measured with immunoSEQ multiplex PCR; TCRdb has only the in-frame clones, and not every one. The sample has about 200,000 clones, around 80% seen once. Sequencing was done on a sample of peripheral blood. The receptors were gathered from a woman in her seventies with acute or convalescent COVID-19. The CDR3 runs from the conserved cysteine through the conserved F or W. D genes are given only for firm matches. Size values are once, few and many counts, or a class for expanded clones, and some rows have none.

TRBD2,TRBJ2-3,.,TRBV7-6,CASSLGLAGDKDTQYF,TGTGCCAGCAGCTTGGGACTAGCGGGAGATAAAGATACGCAGTATTTT
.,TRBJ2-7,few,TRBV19,CASSIAVSGVGGSYEQYF,TGTGCCAGTAGTATCGCTGTATCAGGCGTCGGGGGCTCCTACGAGCAGTACTTC
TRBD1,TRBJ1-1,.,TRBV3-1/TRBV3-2,CASSSRGQGPNTEAFF,TGTGCCAGCAGCTCTCGAGGACAGGGCCCGAACACTGAAGCTTTCTTT
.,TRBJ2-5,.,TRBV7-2,CASSLVPSLETQYF,TGTGCCAGCAGCTTAGTCCCGAGTTTAGAGACCCAGTACTTC
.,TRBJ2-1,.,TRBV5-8,CASNPRDMANNEQFF,TGTGCCAGCAACCCTAGGGACATGGCCAACAATGAGCAGTTCTTC
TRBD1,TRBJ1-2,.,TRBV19,CASSRTGTGYGYTF,TGTGCCAGTAGTCGGACCGGGACAGGGTATGGCTACACCTTC
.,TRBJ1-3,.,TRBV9,CASSVQVSGNTIYF,TGTGCCAGCAGCGTACAGGTCTCTGGAAACACCATATATTTT
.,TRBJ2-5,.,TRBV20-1,CSAHEQSAGNF,TGCAGTGCCCACGAGCAAAGCGCCGGGAACTTC
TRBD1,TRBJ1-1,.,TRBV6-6,CASSYSDRVAEAFF,TGTGCCAGCAGTTACTCGGACAGGGTGGCTGAAGCTTTCTTT
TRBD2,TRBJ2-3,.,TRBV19,CASRLASGSTDTQYF,TGTGCCAGTAGGTTAGCTAGCGGGAGCACAGATACGCAGTATTTT
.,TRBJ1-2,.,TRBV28,CASSPPGRSYTF,TGTGCCAGCAGCCCTCCCGGTAGAAGCTACACCTTC
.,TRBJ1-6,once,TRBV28,CASSLFVRDNSPLHF,TGTGCCAGCAGTTTATTCGTCCGGGATAATTCACCCCTCCACTTT
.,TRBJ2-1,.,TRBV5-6,CASSLRDRNYNEQFF,TGTGCCAGCAGCTTACGCGACAGGAACTACAATGAGCAGTTCTTC
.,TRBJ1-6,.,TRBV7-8,CASSPPTVRNSPLHF,TGTGCCAGCAGCCCCCCAACAGTTCGTAATTCACCCCTCCACTTT
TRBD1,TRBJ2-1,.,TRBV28,CASSLWDRGVAFF,TGTGCCAGCAGTTTATGGGACAGGGGAGTTGCTTTCTTC
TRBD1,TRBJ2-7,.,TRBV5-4,CASSSGTGSWEQYF,TGTGCCAGCAGCTCCGGGACAGGGTCTTGGGAGCAGTACTTC
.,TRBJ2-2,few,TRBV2,CASSERELGGGGELFF,TGTGCCAGCAGTGAACGCGAGTTGGGAGGTGGCGGGGAGCTGTTTTTT
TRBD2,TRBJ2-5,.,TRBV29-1,CSARTSLQETQYF,TGCAGCGCAAGGACTAGCCTGCAAGAGACCCAGTACTTC
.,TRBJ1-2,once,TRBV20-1,CSALPGGYTF,TGCAGTGCTCTCCCCGGGGGCTACACCTTC
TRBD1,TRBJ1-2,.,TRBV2,CASTLGQNYGYTF,TGTGCCAGCACCTTGGGACAGAACTATGGCTACACCTTC
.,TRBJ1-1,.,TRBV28,CASSFEKTEAFF,TGTGCCAGCAGTTTCGAGAAAACTGAAGCTTTCTTT
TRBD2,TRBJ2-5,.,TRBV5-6,CASSLIGEGRETQYF,TGTGCCAGCAGCTTGATCGGGGAGGGCCGAGAGACCCAGTACTTC
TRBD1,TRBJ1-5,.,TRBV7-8,CASSLADRQPQHF,TGTGCCAGCAGCTTAGCGGACAGGCAGCCCCAGCATTTT
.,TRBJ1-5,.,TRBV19,CASSTGTNQPQHF,TGTGCCAGTAGCACCGGGACAAATCAGCCCCAGCATTTT
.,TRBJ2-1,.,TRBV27,CASSLWGDNEQFF,TGTGCCAGCAGTTTATGGGGGGACAATGAGCAGTTCTTC
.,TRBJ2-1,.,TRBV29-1,CSADPSTTNEQFF,TGCAGCGCGGATCCCAGTACTACCAATGAGCAGTTCTTC
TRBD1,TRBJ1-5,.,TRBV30,CAWSGPLGTVNQPQHF,TGTGCCTGGAGTGGCCCCCTTGGGACAGTCAATCAGCCCCAGCATTTT
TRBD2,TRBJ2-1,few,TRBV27,CASSLSFTSGRGEQFF,TGTGCCAGCAGTTTAAGTTTCACTAGCGGGAGAGGAGAGCAGTTCTTC
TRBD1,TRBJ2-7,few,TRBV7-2,CASSYSGTGSYEQYF,TGTGCCAGCAGCTACTCCGGGACAGGGAGCTACGAGCAGTACTTC
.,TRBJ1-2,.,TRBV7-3,CASSFQGGDYGYTF,TGTGCCAGCAGCTTCCAGGGAGGGGACTATGGCTACACCTTC
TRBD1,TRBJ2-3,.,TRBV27,CASTPGKGADTQYF,TGTGCCAGCACTCCGGGAAAGGGGGCCGATACGCAGTATTTT
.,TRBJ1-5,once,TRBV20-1,CSASGFGQPQHF,TGCAGTGCTAGTGGTTTCGGGCAGCCCCAGCATTTT
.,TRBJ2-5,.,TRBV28,CASSWGMAGVRETQYF,TGTGCCAGCAGTTGGGGAATGGCAGGGGTACGAGAGACCCAGTACTTC
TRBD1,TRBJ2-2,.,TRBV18,CASSLNRGLDTGELFF,TGTGCCAGCTCGCTAAACAGGGGGCTAGACACCGGGGAGCTGTTTTTT
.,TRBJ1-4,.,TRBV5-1,CASSDSLGRVGATNEKLFF,TGCGCCAGCAGCGACTCGCTTGGCAGGGTAGGAGCAACTAATGAAAAACTGTTTTTT
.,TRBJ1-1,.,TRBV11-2,CASSLGLLDTEAFF,TGTGCCAGCAGCTTAGGCCTATTGGACACTGAAGCTTTCTTT
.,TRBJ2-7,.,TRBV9,CASSVYLEGEQYF,TGTGCCAGCAGCGTGTATCTTGAGGGCGAGCAGTACTTC
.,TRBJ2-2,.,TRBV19,CASSTLGGSGELFF,TGTGCCAGTAGTACCCTAGGCGGGTCCGGGGAGCTGTTTTTT
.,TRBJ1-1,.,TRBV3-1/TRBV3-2,CASSQVPVNTEAFF,TGTGCCAGCAGCCAAGTCCCCGTGAACACTGAAGCTTTCTTT
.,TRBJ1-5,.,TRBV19,CASSISDQPQHF,TGTGCCAGTAGTATATCCGATCAGCCCCAGCATTTT
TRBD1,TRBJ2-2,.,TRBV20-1,CSASLGTGYTGELFF,TGCAGTGCTAGTCTTGGGACAGGGTACACCGGGGAGCTGTTTTTT
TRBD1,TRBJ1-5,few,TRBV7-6,CASSLRRGLGQPQHF,TGTGCCAGCAGCTTACGCAGGGGGCTAGGGCAGCCCCAGCATTTT
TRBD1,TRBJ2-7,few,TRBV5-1,CASSLARGQTYEQYF,TGCGCCAGCAGCTTGGCAAGGGGGCAAACCTACGAGCAGTACTTC
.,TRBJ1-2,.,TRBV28,CATRSGRDGYTF,TGTGCCACCAGGTCGGGCAGGGATGGCTACACCTTC
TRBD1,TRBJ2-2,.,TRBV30,CAWSVPPTGSTGELFF,TGTGCCTGGAGTGTACCCCCGACAGGGTCCACCGGGGAGCTGTTTTTT
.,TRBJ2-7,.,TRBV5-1,CASSFSIAQSSYEQYF,TGCGCCAGCAGCTTCTCCATAGCGCAGAGCTCCTACGAGCAGTACTTC
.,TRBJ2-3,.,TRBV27,CASSLSSGTSTDTQYF,TGTGCCAGCAGTCTGTCCAGCGGTACTAGCACAGATACGCAGTATTTT